The TCR beta chain under discussion was sequenced for a study of OX40 agonist ivuxolimab in advanced cancers. Whole-study context: The dose-escalation cohort had hepatocellular carcinoma, melanoma, renal cell or head and neck cancer. Cohort: more than 75% men, mean age 60, aged about 20 to 80. Findings of the study overall: On average, CD8+ T cells had more expanded clones than CD4+. Among patients with partial responses at 0.1-3.0 mg/kg, clonal expansion was among the lowest.

Worth noting for this clone: The antigen is undetermined.

Trimming cost V 2 bases and J 6 bases, with 17 bases left between them. The CDR3 extends over 15 amino acids. CDR1 SGHRS and CDR2 YFSETQ come from the germline V gene. TCRdb's table, derived via immunoSEQ multiplex PCR, lists solely in-frame clones and lacks some. The table lists roughly 40,000 clones, roughly 90% of them singletons. The rearrangement uses TRBV5-1 and TRBJ1-1; D uncertain. The sequenced sample was CD4+ or CD8+ T cells sorted from blood, obtained in a trial of the OX40 agonist ivuxolimab. The sequence derives from an adult with an advanced solid tumor such as melanoma, head and neck, liver or kidney cancer. CDR3 protein: CASSFNVHGRPEAFF. The CDR3 nucleotides are TGCGCCAGCAGCTTCAACGTCCACGGACGGCCTGAAGCTTTCTTT.